This T cell receptor beta chain comes out of a study of PD-1 blockade in mismatch repair-deficient tumors. Germline V gene sequence: CDR1 LGHNA, CDR2 YSLEER. V dropped 0 bases and J dropped 4; count of bases not matched to a gene: 6. The CDR3 runs to 17 residues. Libraries were prepared by immunoSEQ multiplex PCR; TCRdb keeps only in-frame clonotypes and omits some of them. Of 38,000 or so clones in the sample, 85% were seen once. The sample was peripheral blood, taken 75 to 85 weeks after starting pembrolizumab. This TCR came from an adult with mismatch repair-deficient cancer. This chain joins TRBV4-3 and TRBJ2-6; 7 nucleotides match TRBD1. As DNA, the CDR3 is TGCGCCAGCAGCCAAGAAGCTAGGGGGCAAGGGGCCAACGTCCTGACTTTC. This sequence encodes CASSQEARGQGANVLTF.